A selection of T cell receptor beta chains follows, all from one sample in a study of T cell repertoires in cytomegalovirus infection. Each CDR3 protein is one row after TCRdb ran MiXCR on the reads. Here the sample spans approximately 490,000 distinct CDR3 sequences, over 9% being singletons. Input material: PBMCs. The receptors stem from a human donor in good health (CMV status not recorded). Some clones in this sample may be carry-over from other donors' samples. CDR3s include the opening cysteine and the closing phenylalanine or tryptophan. A D gene is named only where the DNA matches it firmly. Only some rows state a clone size, as once, few, many or a class for expanded clones.

D gene	V gene	J gene	clone size	CDR3 protein	CDR3 DNA
.	TRBV19	TRBJ1-5	.	CASSMSRQRSNQPQHF	TGTGCCAGTAGTATGAGTCGGCAGAGAAGCAATCAGCCCCAGCATTTT
.	TRBV11-1	TRBJ2-7	few	CASSLRLGTEPREQYF	TGTGCCAGCAGCTTACGGCTGGGGACCGAACCGAGGGAGCAGTACTTC
.	TRBV11-2	TRBJ2-2	many	CASKKLEFSNTGELFF	TGTGCCAGCAAGAAATTGGAGTTTTCGAACACCGGGGAGCTGTTTTTT
.	TRBV29-1	TRBJ1-2	many	CSVEERGYGYTF	TGCAGCGTTGAGGAGAGGGGCTATGGCTACACCTTC
.	TRBV5-1	TRBJ2-7	few	CASSLTAGVKQYF	TGCGCCAGCAGCTTGACCGCTGGGGTCAAGCAGTACTTC
TRBD2	TRBV20-1	TRBJ2-1	many	CSAPPPSGFLSSSYNEQFF	TGCAGTGCCCCCCCCCCTAGCGGGTTCCTTTCGAGCTCCTACAATGAGCAGTTCTTC
.	TRBV7-9	TRBJ2-7	.	CASSGSPLLGQEQYF	TGTGCCAGCAGCGGTAGCCCCCTTCTAGGACAAGAGCAGTACTTC
TRBD1	TRBV12-3/TRBV12-4	TRBJ2-7	many	CASSFSGQGGYEQYF	TGTGCCAGCAGTTTCTCCGGACAGGGCGGCTACGAGCAGTACTTC
TRBD2	TRBV9	TRBJ2-2	few	CASSEAGGPNTGELFF	TGTGCCAGCAGCGAGGCGGGGGGGCCGAACACCGGGGAGCTGTTTTTT
.	TRBV5-4	TRBJ2-1	many	CASRKGGRSAYNEQFF	TGTGCCAGCAGGAAGGGGGGTAGGAGTGCCTACAATGAGCAGTTCTTC
TRBD1	TRBV5-5	TRBJ1-1	many	CASSPTGTGTEAFF	TGTGCCAGCAGTCCTACCGGGACAGGGACTGAAGCTTTCTTT
TRBD1	TRBV10-3	TRBJ2-1	many	CAIGQVSYNEQFF	TGTGCCATTGGACAGGTCTCCTACAATGAGCAGTTCTTC
TRBD2	TRBV19	TRBJ2-1	.	CASSIPGLAGFYNEQFF	TGTGCCAGTAGTATTCCGGGACTAGCGGGCTTCTACAATGAGCAGTTCTTC
TRBD1	TRBV6-1	TRBJ2-7	few	CATRVTGDYEQYF	TGTGCCACCCGTGTGACAGGGGACTACGAGCAGTACTTC
TRBD1	TRBV2	TRBJ1-2	few	CASSGQGGYGYTF	TGTGCCAGCAGTGGACAGGGCGGGTATGGCTACACCTTC
.	TRBV28	TRBJ2-2	few	CASSRGQPSRINTGELFF	TGTGCCAGCAGCCGCGGACAGCCGAGTCGCATCAACACCGGGGAGCTGTTTTTT
TRBD2	TRBV5-6	TRBJ2-5	many	CASSPGLADYEETQYF	TGTGCCAGCAGCCCTGGACTAGCGGACTACGAAGAGACCCAGTACTTC
.	TRBV5-5	TRBJ1-1	many	CASTLGSEAFF	TGTGCCAGCACCTTGGGCAGTGAAGCTTTCTTT
TRBD2	TRBV28	TRBJ2-7	many	CASSVGLASSSYEQYF	TGTGCCAGCAGCGTCGGACTAGCGTCGAGCTCCTACGAGCAGTACTTC
.	TRBV2	TRBJ1-1	many	CASNAQGLNTEAFF	TGTGCCAGCAACGCACAGGGCCTGAACACTGAAGCTTTCTTT
.	TRBV24-1	TRBJ2-7	few	CATSDSASGLIYEQYF	TGTGCCACCAGTGATTCGGCCAGCGGGCTAATTTACGAGCAGTACTTC
.	TRBV2	TRBJ2-7	.	CASAVGTHEQYF	TGTGCCAGCGCTGTGGGGACCCACGAGCAGTACTTC
.	TRBV7-2	TRBJ2-7	many	CASSVQTYEQYF	TGTGCCAGCAGCGTACAGACCTACGAGCAGTACTTC
.	TRBV7-2	TRBJ1-2	many	CASSPRESPNYGYTF	TGTGCCAGCAGCCCCAGGGAGAGTCCTAACTATGGCTACACCTTC
TRBD1	TRBV6-5	TRBJ1-2	many	CASSYSGLPRQGERGGYTF	TGTGCCAGCAGTTACTCGGGCCTCCCCCGACAGGGGGAAAGGGGTGGCTACACCTTC
.	TRBV15	TRBJ1-3	many	CATYGPDSGNTIYF	TGTGCCACTTATGGGCCCGACTCTGGAAACACCATATATTTT
.	TRBV2	TRBJ1-2	.	CASSRALEGGYTF	TGTGCCAGCAGCCGGGCCCTGGAGGGTGGCTACACCTTC
TRBD1	TRBV28	TRBJ1-6	.	CASITGTGTGASPLHF	TGTGCCAGCATTACCGGAACGGGGACAGGGGCATCACCCCTCCACTTT
.	TRBV14	TRBJ1-2	many	CASSRTHNYGYTF	TGTGCCAGCAGCCGAACACATAACTATGGCTACACCTTC
.	TRBV15	TRBJ2-1	few	CATRPDSSYNEQFF	TGTGCCACCAGACCGGACAGCTCCTACAATGAGCAGTTCTTC
TRBD1	TRBV7-9	TRBJ1-4	many	CASSPDGTANEKLFF	TGTGCCAGCAGCCCGGACGGGACAGCTAATGAAAAACTGTTTTTT
.	TRBV11-2	TRBJ1-1	.	CASSLSRAGAFF	TGTGCCAGCAGCTTAAGTCGGGCGGGAGCTTTCTTT
TRBD2	TRBV7-9	TRBJ2-2	many	CASSSGTSGANTGELFF	TGTGCCAGCAGCTCCGGGACTAGCGGGGCCAACACCGGGGAGCTGTTTTTT
.	TRBV28	TRBJ2-7	many	CASSLRGLHYEQYF	TGTGCCAGCAGTTTACGGGGACTGCACTACGAGCAGTACTTC
.	TRBV20-1	TRBJ2-6	few	CSARDRSGANVLTF	TGCAGTGCTAGGGACAGATCTGGGGCCAACGTCCTGACTTTC
.	TRBV28	TRBJ2-1	.	CASSFMGGGSSYEQFF	TGTGCCAGCAGTTTTATGGGGGGAGGTTCTTCCTACGAGCAGTTCTTC
TRBD2	TRBV7-9	TRBJ2-7	.	CASSLASGRRNEQYF	TGTGCCAGCAGCTTAGCTAGCGGGAGAAGAAACGAGCAGTACTTC
TRBD1	TRBV7-8	TRBJ2-6	many	CASSPNRDRVSGANVLTF	TGTGCCAGCAGCCCTAACCGGGACAGGGTCTCTGGGGCCAACGTCCTGACTTTC